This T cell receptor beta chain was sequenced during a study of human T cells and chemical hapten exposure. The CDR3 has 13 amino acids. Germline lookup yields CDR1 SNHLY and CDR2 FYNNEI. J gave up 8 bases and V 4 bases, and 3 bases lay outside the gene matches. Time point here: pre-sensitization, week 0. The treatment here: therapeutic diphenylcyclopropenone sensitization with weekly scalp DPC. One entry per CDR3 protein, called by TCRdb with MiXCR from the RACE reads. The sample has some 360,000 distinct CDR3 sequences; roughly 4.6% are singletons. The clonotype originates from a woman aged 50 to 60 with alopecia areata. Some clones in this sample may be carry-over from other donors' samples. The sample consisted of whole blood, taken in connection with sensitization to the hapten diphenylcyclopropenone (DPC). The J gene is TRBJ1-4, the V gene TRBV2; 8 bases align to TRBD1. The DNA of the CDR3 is TGTGCCAGCAGTGCGAGGACAGGGGAAAAACTGTTTTTT. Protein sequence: CASSARTGEKLFF.